This T cell receptor beta chain was sequenced in a study of cytomegalovirus exposure and HLA in healthy donors. Comments on this clone: Antigen: not known.

In the PCR, 60 Vbeta and 13 Jbeta primers were used. Here immunoSEQ multiplex PCR was the method, and the copy in TCRdb shows in-frame clones only, minus some. The top ten clones hold roughly 3.5% of a sample with more than 95,000 clones, 75% to 85% of them seen once. The trim removed 0 bases at V and 4 bases at J, leaving 6 bases unmatched. Germline assignment: CDR1 SEHNR and CDR2 FQNEAQ (reference sequence). CDR3 length: 15 amino acids. Points from the study as a whole: In an earlier analysis, productive rearrangement rates for most beta V segments clustered near 90% or 30%.

The TCR sequence derives from a man in his forties or fifties in good health and CMV-seronegative. The material sequenced was PBMCs. The chain carries TRBV7-9 and TRBJ2-7; 7 bases match TRBD1. The CDR3 sequence: CASSLANRGQYEQYF. CDR3 coding DNA: TGTGCCAGCAGCTTAGCAAACAGGGGTCAGTACGAGCAGTACTTC. Full variable domain (outside the CDR3, taken from reference TRBV7-9 and TRBJ2-7): DTGVSQNPRHKITKRGQNVTFRCDPISEHNRLYWYRQTLGQGPEFLTYFQNEAQLEKSRLLSDRFSAERPKGSFSTLEIQRTEQGDSAMYLCASSLANRGQYEQYFGPGTRLTVT.